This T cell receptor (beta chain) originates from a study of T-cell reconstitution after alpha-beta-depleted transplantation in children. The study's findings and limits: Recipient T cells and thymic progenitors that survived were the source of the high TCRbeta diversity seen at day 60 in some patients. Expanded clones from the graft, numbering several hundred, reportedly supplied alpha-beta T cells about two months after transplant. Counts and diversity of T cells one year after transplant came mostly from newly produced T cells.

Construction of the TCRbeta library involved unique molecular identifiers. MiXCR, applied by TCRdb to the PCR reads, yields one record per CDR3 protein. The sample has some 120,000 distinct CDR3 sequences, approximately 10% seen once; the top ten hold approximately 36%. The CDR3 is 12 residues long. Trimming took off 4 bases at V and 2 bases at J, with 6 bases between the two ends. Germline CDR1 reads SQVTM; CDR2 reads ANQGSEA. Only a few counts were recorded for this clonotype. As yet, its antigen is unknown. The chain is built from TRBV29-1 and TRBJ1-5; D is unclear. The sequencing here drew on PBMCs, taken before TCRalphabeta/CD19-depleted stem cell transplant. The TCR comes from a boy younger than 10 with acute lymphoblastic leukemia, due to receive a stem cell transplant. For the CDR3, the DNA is TGCAGCGTTGGGTTGGGCAATCAGCCCCAGCATTTT. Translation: CSVGLGNQPQHF. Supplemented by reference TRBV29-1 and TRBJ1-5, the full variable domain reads SAVISQKPSRDICQRGTSLTIQCQVDSQVTMMFWYRQQPGQSLTLIATANQGSEATYESGFVIDKFPISRPNLTFSTLTVSNMSPEDSSIYLCSVGLGNQPQHFGDGTRLSIL.